This T cell receptor beta chain was captured by sequencing in a study of human T cells and chemical hapten exposure (dated by TCRdb to the early 2020s). Background on the whole study: For sensitization, 2% DPC in acetone was applied to a roughly 2 cm by roughly 2 cm area of upper inner arm skin. Blood samples were taken from patients before sensitization (week 0) and at 2, 6 and about 24 weeks after DPC sensitization. Patients additionally received weekly therapeutic DPC doses to the scalp throughout the roughly 25-week study period. This study followed changes in the peripheral blood TCR repertoire in vivo during primary and secondary sensitization of alopecia patients to the hapten diphenylcyclopropenone (DPC). Alopecia areata with under or over 50% scalp involvement, alopecia totalis and alopecia universalis were represented in the patient cohort, which was mostly female. The libraries were sequenced as a pool, and the TCR yield per sample differed mostly because of small variations in library volumes within the pool. For TCR sequencing, blood came from 25 to 35 alopecia patients at anywhere from one to four time points (pre-sensitization, 2, 6 and 24 weeks). Patch testing was done on the upper back using Finn chambers containing 0.01% DPC, and results were scored after 6 days according to International Contact Dermatitis Research Group standards.

The library was generated by RACE. Sequencing took place on a NextSeq 500. During library preparation, unique molecular identifiers were attached to individual cDNA molecules so that TCRs could be counted quantitatively and reproducibly. Both TCR alpha and TCR beta chains were sequenced from each blood RNA sample. The published analysis was carried out like this. The median number of TCRs per sample was approximately 93,000, ranging from about 20,000 to 750,000. V, J and CDR3 annotation of the TCR reads was carried out using the Decombinator software suite. To make PS versus PT1 abundance plots, every sample was subsampled to the same number of TCRs (28,000). TCRs were defined as expanded if absent before sensitization and observed at least eight times at the 2-week time point. TCRdb reworked the public reads: Q25 trimming with fastp, MiXCR clone assembly, productive beta chains retained. Records with the same CDR3 protein are collapsed into one entry carrying the most frequent genes and DNA. Here the V and J calls rest on TCRdb's processing, not on the authors' analysis. The sample table records some 83,000 distinct CDR3 sequences; roughly a tenth of these occur just once. The leading ten clones occupy 3.5% to 4.5% of the sample.

Here V drops 3 bases and J drops 11 bases, and the junction holds 5 bases not matched to any gene. Counted from cysteine to phenylalanine, this CDR3 has 12 amino acids. Solely the CDR3 DNA is kept, with 36 bases framed from the first base. Based on the germline V gene, the CDR1 and CDR2 sequences are SGHTA and FQGNSA. The time point label, read with the paper, signifies: patch test 1, 2 weeks after DPC sensitization. This specimen's treatment or condition label, interpreted: therapeutic diphenylcyclopropenone sensitization with weekly scalp DPC. At every patch-test visit, the blood draw took place before the patch test was put on. Eligible patients were aged 18 to 70, diagnosed with alopecia, deemed suitable for DPC therapy, and excluded if pregnant. Total RNA was extracted from unfractionated whole blood collected in Tempus Blood RNA tubes. This clonotype was seen more than once but under ten times. Its antigen remains unidentified. No much larger clone is present one base from it, and per-base qualities are unavailable.

Study-wide findings and limitations: After repeated subsampling, changes were observed in the strength of the expansion versus patch-test correlation and in the threshold at which the correlation became significant. No change with DPC sensitization was found in the number of TCRs above 1 in 1000 frequency, and no evidence of global repertoire structure alterations was found. Because all patients had alopecia, a presumed autoimmune disease, the immune response of the patients might differ from that of healthy individuals. Significantly more large CDR3 similarity clusters were formed by expanded TCRs than by pre-sensitization or healthy control sets, consistent with antigen-driven responses. A positive correlation was found between the number of PT1 expanded TCRs and patch test score, with significance reached at thresholds 8, 16 and 32 but not 4.

This sample comprised whole blood, obtained in connection with sensitization to the hapten diphenylcyclopropenone (DPC). The receptor comes from a woman in her forties or fifties with alopecia areata. Some clones in this sample may be carry-over from other donors' samples. Recombination joined TRBV7-2 with TRBJ1-1, with 8 bases matching TRBD1. For the CDR3, the sequence is CASSFYRGNAFF. The DNA is TGTGCCAGCAGCTTCTACAGGGGGAACGCTTTCTTT.